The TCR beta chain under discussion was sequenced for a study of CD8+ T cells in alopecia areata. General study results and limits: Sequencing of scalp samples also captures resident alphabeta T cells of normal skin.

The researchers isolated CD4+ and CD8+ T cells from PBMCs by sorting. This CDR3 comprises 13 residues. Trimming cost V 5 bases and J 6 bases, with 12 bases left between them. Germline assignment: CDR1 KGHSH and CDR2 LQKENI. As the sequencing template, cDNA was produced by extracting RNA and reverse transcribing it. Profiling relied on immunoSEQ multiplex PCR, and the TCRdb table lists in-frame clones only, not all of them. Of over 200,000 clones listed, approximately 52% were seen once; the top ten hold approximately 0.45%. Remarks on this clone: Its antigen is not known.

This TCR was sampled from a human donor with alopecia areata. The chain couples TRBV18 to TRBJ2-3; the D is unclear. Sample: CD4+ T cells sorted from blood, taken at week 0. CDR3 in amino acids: CASSDNHGDTQYF. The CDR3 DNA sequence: TGTGCCAGCTCAGATAACCACGGGGATACGCAGTATTTT.